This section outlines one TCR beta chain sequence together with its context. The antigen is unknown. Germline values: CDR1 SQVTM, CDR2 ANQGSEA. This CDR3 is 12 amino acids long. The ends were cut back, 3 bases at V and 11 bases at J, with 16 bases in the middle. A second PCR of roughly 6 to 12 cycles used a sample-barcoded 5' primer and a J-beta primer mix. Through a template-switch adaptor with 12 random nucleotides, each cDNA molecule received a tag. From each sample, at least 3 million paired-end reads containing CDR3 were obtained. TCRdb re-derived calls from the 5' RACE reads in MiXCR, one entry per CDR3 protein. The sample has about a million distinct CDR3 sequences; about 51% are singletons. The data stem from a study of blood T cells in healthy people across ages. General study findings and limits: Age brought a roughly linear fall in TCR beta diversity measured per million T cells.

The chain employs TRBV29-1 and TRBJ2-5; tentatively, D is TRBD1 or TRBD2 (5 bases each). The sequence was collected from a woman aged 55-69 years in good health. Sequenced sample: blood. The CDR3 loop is CSVDGEGNEQYF. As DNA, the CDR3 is TGCAGCGTTGATGGTGAGGGGAATGAGCAGTACTTC.